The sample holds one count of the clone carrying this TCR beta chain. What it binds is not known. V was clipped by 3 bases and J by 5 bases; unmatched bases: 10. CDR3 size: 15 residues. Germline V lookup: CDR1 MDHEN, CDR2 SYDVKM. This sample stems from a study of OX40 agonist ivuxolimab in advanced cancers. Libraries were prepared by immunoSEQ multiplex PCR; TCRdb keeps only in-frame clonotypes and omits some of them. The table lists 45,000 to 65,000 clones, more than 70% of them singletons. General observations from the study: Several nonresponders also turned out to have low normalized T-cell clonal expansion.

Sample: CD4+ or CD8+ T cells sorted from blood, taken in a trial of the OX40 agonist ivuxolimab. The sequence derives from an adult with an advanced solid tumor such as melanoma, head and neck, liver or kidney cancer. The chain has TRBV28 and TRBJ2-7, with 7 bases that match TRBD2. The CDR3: CASSFSGGLSHEQYF. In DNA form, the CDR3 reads TGTGCCAGCAGTTTTTCGGGAGGACTGTCTCACGAGCAGTACTTC.